Presented here are 5 T cell receptor beta chains from one specimen sequenced in a study of T cells of healthy individuals. MiXCR, applied by TCRdb to the 5' RACE reads, yields one record per CDR3 protein. The sample has 60,000 to 80,000 distinct CDR3 sequences; 15% to 20% are singletons. Source of these receptors: a human donor in good health.

This clonotype was detected many times. The chain is built from TRBV3-1 and TRBJ2-3; 8 nucleotides agree with TRBD2. CDR1 and CDR2 from the germline V gene are LGHDT and YNNKEL (reference sequence). Germline trimming cut 4 bases from V and 5 bases from J; bases unmatched to any gene: 8. The CDR3 spans 15 residues. CDR3 amino acids: CASSPYLGGVDTQYF. CDR3 DNA: TGTGCCAGCAGCCCCTACCTCGGGGGGGTAGATACGCAGTATTTT.

This clonotype was found many times. The chain carries TRBV2 and TRBJ1-5; the D gene is possibly TRBD1 (5 bases). The CDR3 runs to 15 residues. Germline lookup yields CDR1 SNHLY and CDR2 FYNNEI. Trimming took 6 bases from V and 0 from J, leaving 12 bases between them. CDR3 bases: TGTGCCAGCAGGGGTGACAGTCTTAGCAATCAGCCCCAGCATTTT. Amino acids: CASRGDSLSNQPQHF.

The V and J genes are TRBV7-9 and TRBJ1-1; no clear D. This CDR3 contains 12 residues. The V gene lost 2 bases and the J gene lost 7 bases, with 8 bases spanning the gap. The V gene's germline CDR1 is SEHNR and CDR2 FQNEAQ (reference sequence). The DNA of the CDR3 is TGTGCCAGCAGCTTAAATACCCGTGAAGCTTTCTTT. Translated: CASSLNTREAFF.

A note on this clonotype: A much more abundant neighbour one base away suggests this may be a read error. As the CDR3 is not closed by the conserved phenylalanine or tryptophan, this likely results from a read error. This chain connects TRBV6-5 to TRBJ2-3; no clear D gene. Germline V gene sequence: CDR1 MNHEY, CDR2 SVGAGI. The CDR3 totals 15 residues. V gave up 6 bases and J gave up 2 bases, with 15 bases separating them. CDR3 sequence (DNA): TGTGCCAGCAGGTTATTGGATAGTTACACAGATACGCAGTATTCT. This encodes CASRLLDSYTDTQYS.

V usage is TRBV10-2 and J usage is TRBJ1-5; no clear D. Germline V lookup: CDR1 WSHSY, CDR2 SAAADI. The CDR3 loop spans 12 amino acids. V lost 7 bases and J 4 bases, leaving 8 bases between the germline ends. CDR3 nucleotide sequence: TGCGCCAGCACGGAAGGGAATCAGCCCCAGCATTTT. It translates to CASTEGNQPQHF.